Included here is one T cell receptor (beta chain) sequence, with context. CDR3 length: 14 residues. The assay was immunoSEQ multiplex PCR, and TCRdb's table has in-frame clones only and misses some. In the table there are around 200,000 clones, roughly nine tenths of which are singletons. The sample belongs to a study of blood T cell repertoires in COVID-19. Study background: Sites in the United States, Italy and Spain provided acute and convalescent COVID-19 samples. T cells, B-cell-depleted T cells, or PBMCs provided the cDNA or gDNA that served as material.

Specimen: peripheral blood. This receptor was identified in a man aged 40-49 years with active or convalescent COVID-19. The genes are TRBV21-1 and TRBJ2-7; the D call TRBD1 from the table was never checked on the DNA. TRBV21-1 is flagged as a pseudogene. CDR3 DNA: TGTGCCAGCAGCAAAACCCCTTTTGGCAGGGAGCAGTACTTC. It encodes CASSKTPFGREQYF.